The 24 T cell receptor beta chains presented below share a single source sample, sequenced in a study of blood T cell repertoires in COVID-19. Sequenced by immunoSEQ multiplex PCR; TCRdb stores in-frame clones only, minus some. The table lists a few hundred thousand clones, about 89% of them singletons. The sequencing input was PBMCs or T cells enriched from blood (not recorded which). The receptors stem from a man aged 35 to 55 in a cohort exposed to, infected with or recovered from COVID-19 (not recorded which).

This clone occurred once. The rearrangement links TRBV7-3 to TRBJ2-2, with D hard to call. The germline CDR1 and CDR2 sequences are SGHTA and FQGTGA. The V end was cut by 6 bases, the J end by 7 bases, with 9 bases between. The CDR3 totals 12 residues. CDR3 DNA: TGTGCCAGCAGTATGTCGGGCGGGGAGCTGTTTTTT. Protein sequence: CASSMSGGELFF. The entire variable domain, with the rest obtained from reference TRBV7-3 and TRBJ2-2, is as follows: GAGVSQTPSNKVTEKGKYVELRCDPISGHTALYWYRQSLGQGPEFLIYFQGTGAADDSGLPNDRFFAVRPEGSVSTLKIQRTERGDSAVYLCASSMSGGELFFGEGSRLTVL.

The gene calls are TRBV5-1 and TRBJ1-1, with D tentatively TRBD1 (6 bases). Germline V gene lookup returns CDR1 SGHRS and CDR2 YFSETQ. V was clipped by 4 bases and J by 8 bases, with 15 bases between them. The CDR3 covers 13 residues. This CDR3 is CASSPDRPGEAFF. As DNA, the CDR3 is TGCGCCAGCAGCCCCGACAGGCCGGGGGAAGCTTTCTTT.

This clone came up once. The V call is TRBV7-9, the J call TRBJ1-1; D may be TRBD1 (6 bases). V gave up 1 base and J gave up 5 bases, with 11 bases separating them. This CDR3 has 14 residues. CDR1 and CDR2 from the germline V gene are SEHNR and FQNEAQ (reference sequence). Written as DNA, the CDR3 is TGTGCCAGCAGCTTAGAGGGGGTAGCTACTGAAGCTTTCTTT. Protein: CASSLEGVATEAFF.

The sample holds one count of this clone. V gene TRBV18 combines with J gene TRBJ2-7; 7 nucleotides align to TRBD2. This CDR3 has 14 residues. Looked up from germline, CDR1 is KGHSH and CDR2 is LQKENI. After removal of 4 bases from V and 5 bases from J, the junction contained 8 bases not matched to a gene. CDR3 sequence (DNA): TGTGCCAGCTCACGAGGCGGGAGTGGCGACGAGCAGTACTTC. Residues: CASSRGGSGDEQYF.

This clone was recorded only once. This chain uses TRBV10-3 with TRBJ2-3; 7 bases align to TRBD1. The trim removed 6 bases at V and 0 bases at J, leaving 12 bases unmatched. Germline V gene data show CDR1 as ENHRY and CDR2 as SYGVKD. The length of the CDR3 is 17 residues. The CDR3 region is CAISDAWDRPSTDTQYF. The CDR3 nucleotides read TGTGCCATCAGCGACGCCTGGGACAGACCTAGCACAGATACGCAGTATTTT.

CDR3 protein: CASSQIGRTGDYGYTF. The CDR3 region has the DNA TGTGCCAGCAGCCAAATAGGGAGGACAGGCGACTATGGCTACACCTTC. This sequence joins TRBV3-1 (or the pseudogene TRBV3-2) and TRBJ1-2; 7 nucleotides line up with TRBD1. This CDR3 is 16 amino acids long. The J segment lost 3 bases and the V segment lost 2 bases, leaving 9 bases of the junction unmatched. The germline V gene has CDR1 LGHDT and CDR2 YNNKEL (reference sequence).

The chain combines TRBV9 with TRBJ1-3, with 10 bases matching TRBD1. This CDR3 spans 18 amino acids. With 0 bases clipped from V and 2 bases from J, the junction kept 8 bases outside the gene matches. The germline V gene has CDR1 SGDLS and CDR2 YYNGEE. Written as DNA, the CDR3 is TGTGCCAGCAGCGTAGAACAACCCGGGACAGGGGCTGGAAACACCATATATTTT. This translates into CASSVEQPGTGAGNTIYF.

The V gene is TRBV5-1, the J gene TRBJ2-1; 14 bases are a match to TRBD2. The CDR3 is 17 amino acids. V lost 2 bases and J lost 9; bases outside the gene matches: 10. CDR1 SGHRS and CDR2 YFSETQ come from the germline V gene. CDR3 amino acids: CASSLGTSGSPIFEQFF. The CDR3 DNA is TGCGCCAGCAGCTTAGGGACTAGCGGGAGTCCGATTTTTGAGCAGTTCTTC.

Concerning this clone itself: The identical CDR3 is also encoded by other nucleotide sequences in the sample. The chain recombines TRBV10-3 with TRBJ1-1; D might be TRBD1 (5 bases). Between the trimmed V and J ends, which lost 10 bases and 1 base, there was a span of 7 bases. This CDR3 has 11 residues. Germline V gene lookup returns CDR1 ENHRY and CDR2 SYGVKD. CDR3 amino acids: CATQGNTEAFF. DNA for the CDR3: TGTGCCACCCAGGGGAACACTGAAGCTTTCTTT.

The J gene is TRBJ2-6, the V gene TRBV27, with a weak D call TRBD1 (5 bases). The CDR3 runs 13 residues. Germline V gene sequence: CDR1 MNHEY, CDR2 SMNVEV (reference sequence). Deletions cut 0 bases from V and 12 bases from J, with 9 bases between. DNA of the CDR3: TGTGCCAGCAGTTTATCAGGGGCTCCCGTCCTGACTTTC. Translating gives CASSLSGAPVLTF.

J is TRBJ2-2 and V is TRBV6-6, with 11 nucleotides matching TRBD2. CDR1 and CDR2 from the germline V gene are MNHNY and SVGAGI (reference sequence). Germline trimming cut 2 bases from V and 8 bases from J; bases unmatched to any gene: 7. The CDR3 loop spans 16 amino acids. CDR3: CASSYPTSGRSGELFF. CDR3 DNA: TGTGCCAGCAGTTACCCAACTAGCGGGAGATCTGGGGAGCTGTTTTTT.

The chain carries TRBV5-1 and TRBJ1-4; perhaps TRBD1 as D (6 bases). The CDR3 is made up of 17 amino acids. Germline CDR1 and CDR2: SGHRS and YFSETQ. Trimming removed 4 bases at V and 7 bases at J, with 23 bases between. CDR3 DNA: TGCGCCAGCAGCCCCTCAGGGGTTGTGGCAACTGGTGAAAAACTGTTTTTT. Translation: CASSPSGVVATGEKLFF.

This clone has only one observation. The chain has TRBV10-3 and TRBJ1-5, with 7 nucleotides matching TRBD1. Germline V gene sequence: CDR1 ENHRY, CDR2 SYGVKD. The CDR3 is 15 residues long. V lost 10 bases, J lost 5 bases, and 14 bases stayed unmatched. In DNA, the CDR3 is TGTGCCACGGGTTCCGAAGGGACAGCCCATCAGCCCCAGCATTTT. Encoded protein: CATGSEGTAHQPQHF.

This chain uses TRBV7-7 with TRBJ2-1, with 8 bases that match TRBD2. CDR1 SSHAT and CDR2 FNYEAQ come from the germline V gene (reference sequence). The J segment lost 0 bases and the V segment lost 5 bases, leaving 9 bases of the junction unmatched. CDR3 size: 17 residues. This chain's CDR3 is CASSPGTSTSSYNEQFF. The CDR3 DNA sequence: TGTGCCAGCAGCCCAGGGACTAGTACGAGCTCCTACAATGAGCAGTTCTTC.

The rearrangement joins TRBV6-5 to TRBJ2-4, with D tentatively TRBD2 (6 bases). CDR1 and CDR2 from the germline V gene are MNHEY and SVGAGI. The CDR3 totals 14 residues. V was clipped by 0 bases and J by 11 bases, with 14 bases between them. The CDR3 nucleotides are TGTGCCAGCAGTTACTCGATTTTCGGAGGGGTTCAGTACTTC. It encodes CASSYSIFGGVQYF.

The rearrangement links TRBV10-3 to TRBJ1-1; D is perhaps TRBD1 (5 bases). V was shortened by 0 bases and J by 3 bases, with 17 bases between the two germline ends. The CDR3 is made up of 17 amino acids. Germline CDR1 and CDR2: ENHRY and SYGVKD. This chain's CDR3 is CAISESSGGSRDTEAFF. CDR3 nucleotides: TGTGCCATCAGTGAGTCGAGCGGGGGGAGTCGCGACACTGAAGCTTTCTTT.

The chain carries TRBV9 and TRBJ2-3; 8 positions match TRBD2. The V segment lost 4 bases and the J segment 5 bases; nucleotides outside the gene matches: 9. This CDR3 is 15 amino acids long. CDR1 and CDR2 from the germline V gene are SGDLS and YYNGEE. The DNA of the CDR3 is TGTGCCAGCAGCCCACGACTCGCGGGAGGAGATACGCAGTATTTT. Translated: CASSPRLAGGDTQYF.

The gene calls are TRBV24-1 and TRBJ2-3; 9 bases are shared with TRBD1. J lost 3 bases, V lost 5 bases, and 5 bases had no gene match. Germline V lookup: CDR1 KGHDR, CDR2 SFDVKD. The CDR3 is 15 residues long. CDR3 nucleotide sequence: TGTGCCACCAGTGGGGGACAGGGCCTGACAGATACGCAGTATTTT. Translation gives CATSGGQGLTDTQYF.

The V and J genes are TRBV30 and TRBJ1-5; TRBD1 might be the D (6 bases). The V gene's germline CDR1 is GTSNPN and CDR2 SVGIG (reference sequence). CDR3 length equals 14 residues. The germline V and J ends were trimmed by 3 bases and 6 bases, with 15 bases remaining between them. The CDR3 DNA follows: TGTGCCTGGAGCTCAGGGGTTGGTCTTCAGCCCCAGCATTTT. It yields the protein CAWSSGVGLQPQHF.

This chain joins TRBV7-6 and TRBJ2-1, with 11 bases aligning to TRBD2. Trimming took 0 bases from V and 6 from J; bases not matched to a gene: 10. This CDR3 has 18 residues. CDR1 SGHVS and CDR2 FNYEAQ come from the germline V gene. This CDR3 is CASSLAGASGRRGNEQFF. CDR3 coding DNA: TGTGCCAGCAGCTTAGCGGGGGCTAGCGGGAGGAGAGGCAATGAGCAGTTCTTC.

V usage is TRBV29-1 and J usage is TRBJ1-1, with a weak D call TRBD1 (6 bases). Germline V gives CDR1 SQVTM, CDR2 ANQGSEA. V was pared by 4 bases and J by 8 bases, with 14 bases between. The CDR3 has 12 residues. CDR3 sequence reads: CSVASLGTEAFF. In DNA, the CDR3 is TGCAGCGTTGCCTCCCTGGGGACAGAAGCTTTCTTT.

J is TRBJ1-1 and V is TRBV20-1; the D is unclear. V dropped 0 bases and J dropped 7 bases, with 6 bases sitting between them. Germline CDR1 DFQATT, CDR2 SNEGSKA (reference sequence). This CDR3 contains 11 residues. The CDR3 reads CSARDPDEAFF. CDR3 bases: TGCAGTGCTAGAGATCCAGATGAAGCTTTCTTT.

The genes are TRBV6-4 and TRBJ1-6, with D perhaps matching TRBD1 (5 bases). V was shortened by 3 bases and J by 6 bases, with 9 bases between the two germline ends. CDR1 MRHNA and CDR2 SNTAGT come from the germline V gene. The CDR3 is 14 residues long. The CDR3 reads CASSEDSLNSPLHF. CDR3 nucleotides: TGTGCCAGCAGTGAAGACAGCCTTAATTCACCCCTCCACTTT.

The gene calls are TRBV20-1 and TRBJ1-5, with D perhaps TRBD1 (6 bases). The CDR3 runs 12 residues. Germline values: CDR1 DFQATT, CDR2 SNEGSKA (reference sequence). Trimming pared 3 bases from V and 5 bases from J, leaving 8 bases between. The chain's CDR3 is CSASAGDQPQHF. The CDR3, as DNA: TGCAGTGCTAGTGCAGGGGATCAGCCCCAGCATTTT.